This TCR beta chain was found in a study of blood T cell repertoires in COVID-19. At the level of the study: Sources were T cells, B-cell-depleted T cells, or PBMCs; the material itself was cDNA or gDNA.

The protocol was immunoSEQ multiplex PCR, while the TCRdb copy is restricted to in-frame clones and leaves out a portion. Of more than 95,000 clones in the sample, around nine tenths were seen once. J gave up 7 bases and V 6 bases, and 3 bases lay outside the gene matches. Per germline, CDR1 MNHEY and CDR2 SVGAGI. The CDR3 is 13 residues long. The sequence was obtained from an elderly woman with acute or convalescent COVID-19. The sequenced sample was peripheral blood. J is TRBJ1-4 and V is TRBV6-5; 9 nucleotides line up with TRBD1. CDR3 residues: CASSMDRGEKLFF. CDR3 DNA sequence: TGTGCCAGCAGCATGGACAGGGGTGAAAAACTGTTTTTT.